Sequencing of this T cell receptor beta chain was carried out in a study of identical twins. Study findings and constraints: Abundant beta clonotypes from cord blood had fewer insertions, unlike memory repertoires, which showed none.

This clonotype appeared a few times. Its cognate antigen is unknown. Unique molecular identifiers were present on the cDNA, and a universal primer site came from template switching. TCRdb reanalysed the 5' RACE reads using MiXCR and keeps one entry per CDR3 protein. The data contain about 690,000 distinct CDR3 sequences, 21% of them singletons. The CDR3 runs to 14 residues. Losses at the gene ends were 3 bases for V and 7 bases for J; bases not matched to a gene: 2. Germline assignment: CDR1 MNHEY and CDR2 SVGAGI. The sample also formed part of further work on T cells expressing NK-cell markers.

The chain employs TRBV6-5 and TRBJ2-2, with TRBD2 identical over 10 bases. The sequence came from a woman under 30 in good health. What was sequenced was PBMCs. CDR3 in amino acids: CASSYSGRSGELFF. DNA of the CDR3: TGTGCCAGCAGTTATAGCGGGAGGAGCGGGGAGCTGTTTTTT.